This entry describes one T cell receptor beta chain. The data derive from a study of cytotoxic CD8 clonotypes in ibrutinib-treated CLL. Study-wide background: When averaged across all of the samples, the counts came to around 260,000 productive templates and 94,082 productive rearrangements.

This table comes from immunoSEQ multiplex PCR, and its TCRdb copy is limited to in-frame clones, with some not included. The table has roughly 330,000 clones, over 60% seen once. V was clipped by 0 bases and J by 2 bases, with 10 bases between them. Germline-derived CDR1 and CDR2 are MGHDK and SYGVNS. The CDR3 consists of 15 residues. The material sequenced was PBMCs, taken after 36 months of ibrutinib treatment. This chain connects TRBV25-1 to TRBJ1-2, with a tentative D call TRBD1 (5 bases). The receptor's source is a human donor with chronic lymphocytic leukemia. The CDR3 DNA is TGTGCCAGCAGTGAATATGGGGGGATCAACTATGGCTACACCTTC. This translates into CASSEYGGINYGYTF.